This is a list of T cell receptor beta chains from one sample in a study of beta chain features in type 1 diabetes. Using immunoSEQ multiplex PCR, the repertoire was profiled, and TCRdb retains in-frame clones only, with some absent. In the table there are about 340,000 clones, 6.5% to 10% of which are singletons. The sequencing input was central memory CD4+ T cells from blood. The receptors were gathered from a woman aged 18-30 years in good health. The CDR3 runs from the conserved cysteine through the conserved F or W. The D gene is left open where the match is weak. Clone size, where shown, is once, few, many, or a class for clones that have expanded.

size	V	J	D	CDR3	DNA
few	TRBV9	TRBJ2-3	TRBD2	CASSPRTSGRADTQYF	TGTGCCAGCAGCCCAAGAACTAGCGGGAGGGCAGATACGCAGTATTTT
NA	TRBV7-8	TRBJ2-1	NA	CASSLGRGSYNEQFF	TGTGCCAGCAGCTTAGGCAGGGGTTCCTACAATGAGCAGTTCTTC
few	TRBV2	TRBJ2-3	NA	CASSMADEDTQYF	TGTGCCAGCAGTATGGCGGACGAAGATACGCAGTATTTT
NA	TRBV10-3	TRBJ2-1	NA	CAISERGFEGEQFF	TGTGCCATCAGTGAACGGGGCTTCGAAGGTGAGCAGTTCTTC
many	TRBV13	TRBJ2-3	NA	CASSLRLTDTQYF	TGTGCCAGCAGCTTACGGCTCACAGATACGCAGTATTTT
NA	TRBV27	TRBJ2-1	NA	CASSLSWEPYNEQFF	TGTGCCAGCAGTTTATCGTGGGAGCCCTACAATGAGCAGTTCTTC
NA	TRBV7-9	TRBJ1-4	NA	CASSLATSNEKLFF	TGTGCCAGCAGCTTAGCCACAAGTAATGAAAAACTGTTTTTT
few	TRBV6-5	TRBJ2-1	TRBD2	CASSAGAPPYNEQFF	TGTGCCAGCAGTGCGGGAGCTCCACCCTACAATGAGCAGTTCTTC
few	TRBV5-5	TRBJ2-1	NA	CASSLASAPNEQFF	TGTGCCAGCAGCTTGGCGTCAGCTCCCAATGAGCAGTTCTTC
many	TRBV10-1	TRBJ2-3	NA	CASSTPTDTQYF	TGCGCCAGCAGTACCCCCACAGATACGCAGTATTTT
many	TRBV29-1	TRBJ2-2	TRBD1	CSARQGIATGELFF	TGCAGCGCGAGACAGGGTATAGCCACCGGGGAGCTGTTTTTT
NA	TRBV7-9	TRBJ1-1	TRBD1	CASSSGGFTEAFF	TGTGCCAGCAGCTCAGGGGGCTTCACTGAAGCTTTCTTT
NA	TRBV19	TRBJ2-7	TRBD1	CASSIRTGPSYEQYF	TGTGCCAGTAGTATACGGACAGGGCCCTCCTACGAGCAGTACTTC
few	TRBV7-8	TRBJ2-3	NA	CASSFTGYTDTQYF	TGTGCCAGCAGCTTCACAGGCTACACAGATACGCAGTATTTT
many	TRBV7-2	TRBJ2-1	TRBD2	CASSWGLAGGREQFF	TGTGCCAGCAGCTGGGGACTAGCGGGAGGGCGCGAGCAGTTCTTC
few	TRBV11-2	TRBJ2-1	NA	CASSLALDSAVPFF	TGTGCCAGCAGCTTAGCTTTGGACAGTGCGGTACCGTTCTTC
few	TRBV5-1	TRBJ2-7	NA	CASPRTGSPSSYEQYF	TGCGCCAGCCCAAGAACAGGGTCCCCTTCCTCCTACGAGCAGTACTTC
NA	TRBV2	TRBJ1-2	TRBD1	CASGGQGALSGYTF	TGTGCCAGCGGAGGACAGGGTGCCCTCTCGGGCTACACCTTC
NA	TRBV28	TRBJ2-1	NA	CASSLRQGQLYNEQFF	TGTGCCAGCAGTTTACGCCAGGGCCAACTCTACAATGAGCAGTTCTTC
few	TRBV28	TRBJ1-2	TRBD1	CASVGQGIANYGYTF	TGTGCCAGCGTGGGACAGGGAATAGCTAACTATGGCTACACCTTC
NA	TRBV29-1	TRBJ2-1	NA	CSVEFPGVSNNEQFF	TGCAGCGTTGAATTCCCAGGGGTAAGCAACAATGAGCAGTTCTTC
few	TRBV7-2	TRBJ2-1	TRBD2	CASSLGGTSEKQFF	TGTGCCAGCAGCTTAGGTGGGACTAGCGAAAAGCAGTTCTTC
many	TRBV7-9	TRBJ2-5	NA	CASSPGNQETQYF	TGTGCCAGCAGCCCCGGGAATCAAGAGACCCAGTACTTC
NA	TRBV4-2	TRBJ2-1	TRBD2	CASSQGLAGGSYNEQFF	TGTGCCAGCAGCCAAGGACTAGCGGGAGGGTCCTACAATGAGCAGTTCTTC
NA	TRBV29-1	TRBJ2-3	NA	CSAKQARWNTDTQYF	TGCAGCGCTAAACAGGCCCGATGGAACACAGATACGCAGTATTTT
few	TRBV4-3	TRBJ2-5	TRBD1	CASSQDRTGGRKTQYF	TGCGCCAGCAGCCAAGACCGGACAGGGGGGAGAAAGACCCAGTACTTC
few	TRBV4-1	TRBJ1-1	TRBD1	CASSQERQGRAFF	TGCGCCAGCAGCCAAGAACGACAGGGGAGGGCTTTCTTT
NA	TRBV7-9	TRBJ2-1	TRBD2	CASSPGLAGDNEQFF	TGTGCCAGCAGCCCGGGACTAGCGGGTGACAATGAGCAGTTCTTC
few	TRBV5-1	TRBJ1-1	NA	CASSANREGGGLAFF	TGCGCCAGCAGCGCGAACAGGGAAGGCGGTGGATTGGCTTTCTTT
few	TRBV29-1	TRBJ1-2	TRBD1	CSVDEDRARGYTF	TGCAGCGTTGATGAGGACAGGGCCAGAGGCTACACCTTC
NA	TRBV27	TRBJ1-1	NA	CASSFSGPEAFF	TGTGCCAGCAGTTTTAGTGGGCCTGAAGCTTTCTTT
few	TRBV5-1	TRBJ2-1	TRBD2	CASSLNPGLAGDHEQFF	TGCGCCAGCAGCTTGAATCCGGGACTAGCGGGAGATCATGAGCAGTTCTTC
NA	TRBV6-1	TRBJ2-7	NA	CASSPPVGARYF	TGTGCCAGCAGTCCTCCCGTGGGTGCGCGGTACTTC
few	TRBV27	TRBJ2-7	TRBD2	CASRVAGGDEQYF	TGTGCCAGCAGGGTAGCGGGGGGGGACGAGCAGTACTTC
few	TRBV7-9	TRBJ2-1	NA	CASSPETGYNEQFF	TGTGCCAGCAGCCCCGAGACAGGTTACAATGAGCAGTTCTTC
NA	TRBV7-2	TRBJ2-1	TRBD2	CASSLKGGLDEQFF	TGTGCCAGCAGCTTAAAGGGAGGGCTCGATGAGCAGTTCTTC
NA	TRBV7-2	TRBJ2-3	NA	CASSPPPTDTQYF	TGTGCCAGCAGCCCCCCTCCCACAGATACGCAGTATTTT
few	TRBV5-1	TRBJ1-1	NA	CASNRDMNTEAFF	TGCGCCAGCAATCGGGATATGAACACTGAAGCTTTCTTT
NA	TRBV7-2	TRBJ2-7	NA	CASSLPGRTYEQYF	TGTGCCAGCAGCTTACCGGGAAGAACGTACGAGCAGTACTTC
NA	TRBV27	TRBJ2-1	NA	CASSLRPYSSYNEQFF	TGTGCCAGCAGTTTAAGGCCGTATAGCTCCTACAATGAGCAGTTCTTC